This note documents a single T cell receptor beta chain sequence. These data belong to a study of shared T cell receptors in the human thymus. With V trimmed by 4 bases and J by 0 bases, 16 bases remained unmatched. In germline, CDR1 is SGHVT, CDR2 SQSDAQ. This CDR3 has 19 residues. TCRdb keeps only in-frame clones here, not all; method: immunoSEQ multiplex PCR. The sample carries approximately 760,000 clones, 70% to 90% recorded once. A further study also used this sample, focusing on human thymus T cells. From that second work: Corrective surgery for congenital heart defects was being performed on the healthy Finnish infants who were the donors. Resections that were taken during corrective heart surgery supplied the thymus tissue. Related reports documented highly overlapping thymic repertoires among unrelated individuals.

Sequenced: thymocytes. This receptor was taken from a girl less than two years old with a congenital heart defect. The chain is built from TRBV7-4 and TRBJ2-3; TRBD1 matches at 7 bases. CDR3 sequence (DNA): TGTGCCAGCAGCTCGTCACCGGGACAGACTATTACTAGCACAGATACGCAGTATTTT. It yields the protein CASSSSPGQTITSTDTQYF.